This is a list of T cell receptor beta chains from one sample in a study of cytomegalovirus exposure and HLA in healthy donors. Sequencing was performed with immunoSEQ multiplex PCR; in TCRdb, only in-frame clones are kept and a portion is missing. Of about 110,000 clones listed, under 85% are singletons. Sequencing was done on a sample of PBMCs. The receptors were gathered from a woman aged 18-30 years in good health and CMV-seronegative. Each CDR3 is given with its conserved first and last residue. Each record gives: clone size, V gene, J gene, D gene, CDR3 protein, CDR3 DNA. The D gene is left open where the match is weak. The listing skips clone size in some rows; elsewhere it reads once, few, many or a size class.

-	TRBV5-1	TRBJ2-3	TRBD1	CASSLYGTGGPDTQYF	TGCGCCAGCAGCTTGTATGGGACAGGGGGCCCAGATACGCAGTATTTT
-	TRBV9	TRBJ2-5	TRBD2	CASSQTSGAGETQYF	TGTGCCAGCAGCCAGACTAGCGGGGCGGGAGAGACCCAGTACTTC
-	TRBV7-9	TRBJ2-5	-	CASSFMETQYF	TGTGCCAGCAGCTTTATGGAGACCCAGTACTTC
-	TRBV6-5	TRBJ1-1	-	CASSYEGDEAFF	TGTGCCAGCAGTTACGAAGGAGATGAAGCTTTCTTT
-	TRBV23-1	TRBJ1-1	TRBD1	CASSQADRGNTEAFF	TGCGCCAGCAGTCAAGCGGACAGGGGGAACACTGAAGCTTTCTTT
once	TRBV6-5	TRBJ2-5	TRBD1	CASSSLRGETQYF	TGTGCCAGCAGTTCCCTCAGGGGGGAGACCCAGTACTTC
-	TRBV5-5	TRBJ2-7	-	CASSLAVFSSYEQYF	TGTGCCAGCAGCTTGGCCGTCTTTAGCTCCTACGAGCAGTACTTC
-	TRBV7-2	TRBJ2-5	TRBD2	CASSFPGGPETQYF	TGTGCCAGCAGCTTCCCGGGGGGGCCGGAGACCCAGTACTTC
-	TRBV29-1	TRBJ1-1	-	CSALGLGGTEAFF	TGCAGCGCCCTGGGACTTGGCGGCACTGAAGCTTTCTTT
-	TRBV2	TRBJ2-7	TRBD1	CASSTSGGGTYEQYF	TGTGCCAGCAGTACCTCAGGGGGCGGAACCTACGAGCAGTACTTC
-	TRBV30	TRBJ1-4	-	CAWRDYPIGGKLFF	TGTGCCTGGAGGGATTACCCTATTGGCGGAAAACTGTTTTTT
-	TRBV18	TRBJ1-2	-	CASSPPFEGGGYTF	TGTGCCAGCTCACCACCGTTTGAGGGAGGCGGCTACACCTTC
once	TRBV25-1	TRBJ2-5	-	CASRLQVQETQYF	TGTGCCAGCAGGTTACAAGTCCAAGAGACCCAGTACTTC
-	TRBV18	TRBJ1-1	-	CASSPIQGLSTEAFF	TGTGCCAGCTCACCAATCCAGGGGTTGAGTACTGAAGCTTTCTTT
-	TRBV7-6	TRBJ2-3	-	CASSPPGVPGADTQYF	TGTGCCAGCAGCCCCCCAGGGGTCCCTGGGGCAGATACGCAGTATTTT
-	TRBV19	TRBJ1-2	TRBD1	CASSTTGTGNGYTF	TGTGCCAGTAGTACCACCGGGACAGGGAATGGCTACACCTTC
few	TRBV19	TRBJ2-4	TRBD1	CASSRGDRENIQYF	TGTGCCAGTAGTAGGGGTGACAGGGAAAACATTCAGTACTTC
few	TRBV6-1	TRBJ2-1	-	CASRTTEYNEQFF	TGTGCCAGCAGAACGACAGAGTACAATGAGCAGTTCTTC
-	TRBV28	TRBJ2-7	TRBD1	CASSFGQGNQYEQYF	TGTGCCAGCAGTTTTGGACAGGGGAATCAATACGAGCAGTACTTC
-	TRBV13	TRBJ2-1	-	CASSLGLWAPEEEQFF	TGTGCCAGCAGCTTAGGCCTGTGGGCCCCGGAAGAAGAGCAGTTCTTC
-	TRBV5-1	TRBJ2-1	TRBD1	CASSPGQGPYNEQFF	TGCGCCAGCAGCCCGGGACAGGGACCCTACAATGAGCAGTTCTTC
-	TRBV4-1	TRBJ2-3	-	CASSRLQSYTDTQYF	TGCGCCAGCAGCCGACTTCAGAGTTACACAGATACGCAGTATTTT
-	TRBV4-1	TRBJ1-5	-	CASSPLGGNQPQHF	TGCGCCAGCAGCCCACTCGGGGGCAATCAGCCCCAGCATTTT
-	TRBV5-6	TRBJ2-5	-	CASSSSRLVETQYF	TGTGCCAGCAGCTCCTCTCGCCTAGTGGAGACCCAGTACTTC
-	TRBV19	TRBJ2-5	-	CASSPGLARAQETQYF	TGTGCCAGTAGCCCTGGGCTAGCCCGGGCTCAAGAGACCCAGTACTTC
-	TRBV6-5	TRBJ1-2	-	CASSYSSQRYGYTF	TGTGCCAGCAGTTACTCGAGTCAGCGCTATGGCTACACCTTC
-	TRBV11-2	TRBJ2-7	TRBD2	CASSLVGGRDPYEQYF	TGTGCCAGCAGCTTAGTCGGGGGGAGAGACCCCTACGAGCAGTACTTC